This is a list of T cell receptor beta chains from one sample in a study of cytomegalovirus exposure and HLA in healthy donors. Assay used: immunoSEQ multiplex PCR; TCRdb lists only in-frame clones, some missing. The sample includes approximately 110,000 clones, around 70% seen only once; the top ten take 6.5% to 9%. Sequenced sample: PBMCs. These receptors all come from a woman aged 40 to 50 in good health and CMV-seropositive. Both conserved end residues are part of each CDR3. A D gene is named only where the DNA matches it firmly. Clone size is shown for a subset of rows, as once, few, many or a class of expanded clone.

size	J	D	V	CDR3	DNA
-	TRBJ1-5	-	TRBV5-4	CASSNPGDNQPQHF	TGTGCCAGCAGCAATCCGGGGGACAATCAGCCCCAGCATTTT
-	TRBJ1-6	-	TRBV9	CASSPWDLRGSYNSPLHF	TGTGCCAGCAGCCCTTGGGACCTAAGGGGGTCCTATAATTCACCCCTCCACTTT
once	TRBJ2-7	TRBD2	TRBV7-2	CASSLVGGGEQYF	TGTGCCAGCAGCTTAGTCGGCGGGGGCGAGCAGTACTTC
few	TRBJ2-5	TRBD1	TRBV9	CASSPPGTGRRETQYF	TGTGCCAGCAGCCCCCCCGGGACAGGCCGGAGAGAGACCCAGTACTTC
once	TRBJ2-7	TRBD2	TRBV9	CASSVATSGGIYEQYF	TGTGCCAGCAGCGTAGCTACTAGCGGGGGTATATACGAGCAGTACTTC
-	TRBJ2-3	-	TRBV6-6	CASSRDGGTDTQYF	TGTGCCAGCAGTCGCGACGGGGGCACAGATACGCAGTATTTT
-	TRBJ1-1	TRBD1	TRBV2	CASSQTGYGAFF	TGTGCCAGCAGCCAGACAGGGTATGGAGCTTTCTTT
-	TRBJ1-5	-	TRBV7-8	CASTLAGYSNQPQHF	TGTGCCAGCACCTTGGCAGGTTATAGCAATCAGCCCCAGCATTTT
-	TRBJ1-4	-	TRBV4-3	CASSQDWLSLADEKLFF	TGCGCCAGCAGCCAAGATTGGTTATCCTTGGCAGATGAAAAACTGTTTTTT
-	TRBJ2-1	TRBD1	TRBV29-1	CSVGDSHYNEQFF	TGCAGCGTTGGGGACAGTCACTACAATGAGCAGTTCTTC
once	TRBJ1-2	-	TRBV18	CASSPRRDEQDTF	TGTGCCAGCTCACCACGGAGGGATGAGCAGGACACCTTC
-	TRBJ2-5	-	TRBV7-9	CASSLSSGQQETQYF	TGTGCCAGCAGTTTGTCCAGCGGACAGCAAGAGACCCAGTACTTC
-	TRBJ1-4	-	TRBV5-4	CASSLSRDNEKLFF	TGTGCCAGCAGCTTGTCCAGGGATAATGAAAAACTGTTTTTT
few	TRBJ2-4	-	TRBV7-2	CASSLVGQGGSKNIQYF	TGTGCCAGCAGCTTAGTTGGCCAGGGGGGCTCCAAAAACATTCAGTACTTC
-	TRBJ1-6	-	TRBV4-3	CASSQDRTAFRSPLHF	TGCGCCAGCAGCCAAGATCGAACAGCCTTTAGGTCACCCCTCCACTTT
once	TRBJ2-7	TRBD1	TRBV29-1	CSVRQGGRYEQYF	TGCAGCGTGAGACAGGGGGGCCGCTACGAGCAGTACTTC
-	TRBJ2-1	-	TRBV7-6	CASSPDTDYNEQFF	TGTGCCAGCAGCCCGGACACGGACTACAATGAGCAGTTCTTC
-	TRBJ2-5	-	TRBV9	CASSARGSRETQYF	TGTGCCAGCAGCGCGAGGGGGTCGAGGGAGACCCAGTACTTC
-	TRBJ1-1	-	TRBV5-1	CASSKEGPMNTEAFF	TGCGCCAGCAGCAAGGAGGGACCCATGAACACTGAAGCTTTCTTT
-	TRBJ1-1	-	TRBV6-1	CASSLQVEAFF	TGTGCCAGCAGTTTACAGGTTGAAGCTTTCTTT
-	TRBJ2-3	-	TRBV19	CASSTQGLTDTQYF	TGTGCCAGTAGTACCCAGGGACTGACAGATACGCAGTATTTT
-	TRBJ1-4	-	TRBV5-4	CASSVQGGEKLFF	TGTGCCAGCAGCGTACAGGGCGGTGAAAAACTGTTTTTT
-	TRBJ1-2	TRBD1	TRBV6-5	CASSLPGQAHGYTF	TGTGCCAGCAGCCTTCCGGGACAGGCGCATGGCTACACCTTC
-	TRBJ1-1	-	TRBV6-5	CASSYTKDSEAFF	TGTGCCAGCAGTTACACCAAGGACAGTGAAGCTTTCTTT
-	TRBJ1-2	-	TRBV6-5	CASSLGANYGYTF	TGTGCCAGCAGTTTAGGGGCCAACTATGGCTACACCTTC
-	TRBJ1-1	-	TRBV19	CASSMGTTEAFF	TGTGCCAGTAGTATGGGCACCACGGAAGCTTTCTTT
-	TRBJ2-5	-	TRBV5-1	CASIQPRGETQYF	TGCGCCAGCATACAACCTCGGGGGGAGACCCAGTACTTC
-	TRBJ2-1	-	TRBV9	CASSVAGGLNEQFF	TGTGCCAGCAGCGTAGCTGGGGGCCTCAATGAGCAGTTCTTC
-	TRBJ2-7	-	TRBV4-2	CASSQPEGGYEQYF	TGTGCCAGCAGCCAGCCGGAAGGGGGCTACGAGCAGTACTTC